The next 25 T cell receptor beta chains were all read from a single sample in a study of CD8+ T cells in alopecia areata. Reverse transcription of extracted RNA yielded cDNA, which provided the sequencing template. Profiled with immunoSEQ multiplex PCR; TCRdb holds only in-frame clones, not every one. The table records 150,000 or so clones, about 49% of them present only once. Source: CD8+ T cells sorted from blood, taken at week 0. The receptors derive from a human donor with alopecia areata.

CDR3 in DNA: TGTGCTAGTGGTTTTTTGGGGGCGGCAAACGAGCAGTACTTC. Translating it yields CASGFLGAANEQYF. The rearrangement joins TRBV12-5 to TRBJ2-5; D perhaps matches TRBD1 (6 bases). The J call may be faulty, since TRBJ2-7 better matches the DNA end. The CDR3 has 14 residues. Germline values: CDR1 LGHNT, CDR2 FRNRAP.

This clone was seen only a few times. V usage is TRBV6-4 and J usage is TRBJ2-3, with no clear D. The CDR3 is 13 amino acids. Germline V gene data show CDR1 as MRHNA and CDR2 as SNTAGT. Trimming removed 4 bases from V and 0 bases from J, with 5 bases in between. Here the CDR3 reads CASSVSSTDTQYF. The CDR3 nucleotides are TGTGCCAGCAGTGTGAGCAGCACAGATACGCAGTATTTT.

Only a few counts were recorded for this clone. The J gene is TRBJ2-7, the V gene TRBV5-1, with D possibly TRBD1 on 5 matching bases. The CDR3 has 14 amino acids. The germline V gene encodes CDR1 SGHRS and CDR2 YFSETQ. Deletions cut 0 bases from V and 3 bases from J, with 10 bases between. CDR3 residues: CASSLGQSIYEQYF. CDR3 DNA: TGCGCCAGCAGCTTGGGACAGTCCATCTACGAGCAGTACTTC.

The rearrangement links TRBV21-1 to TRBJ2-7; the table's D call, TRBD2, has no DNA check behind it. TRBV21-1 constitutes a pseudogene. CDR3 length: 14 amino acids. The DNA of the CDR3 is TGTGCCAGCAGCTATAAGGACTGCCCCTACGAGCAGTACTTC. The encoded protein is CASSYKDCPYEQYF.

This clone has just a few counts. The chain employs TRBV15 and TRBJ1-2; the D is unclear. Between the trimmed V and J ends, which lost 0 bases and 5 bases, there was a span of 7 bases. CDR3 length: 13 residues. CDR1 is LNHNV and CDR2 is YYDKDF in the germline V gene (reference sequence). CDR3 region: CATSRERGYGYTF. The CDR3, as DNA: TGTGCCACCAGCAGAGAGAGAGGGTATGGCTACACCTTC.

This clone showed up just a few times. The chain has TRBV6-6 and TRBJ2-7, with D perhaps matching TRBD2 (5 bases). Trimming stripped 0 bases from V and 6 bases from J, with 12 bases between. The CDR3 is 14 amino acids. Germline lookup yields CDR1 MNHNY and CDR2 SVGAGI (reference sequence). The CDR3 loop is CASSYSEGRGEQYF. The CDR3 DNA sequence: TGTGCCAGCAGTTACTCGGAAGGCCGGGGCGAGCAGTACTTC.

The V and J genes are TRBV6-1 and TRBJ2-3, with 9 bases that match TRBD1. The length of the CDR3 is 13 residues. CDR1 is MNHNS, CDR2 SASEGT, per germline. The junction had 2 bases not matched to a gene; V was cut back by 8 bases and J by 2 bases. CDR3 DNA: TGTGCCAGCGGGGACAGGGACACAGATACGCAGTATTTT. This sequence encodes CASGDRDTDTQYF.

The J gene is TRBJ1-5, the V gene TRBV5-1, with D unresolved. The CDR3 sequence is 17 residues long. The V gene lost 0 bases and the J gene lost 3 bases, with 16 bases spanning the gap. Germline V lookup: CDR1 SGHRS, CDR2 YFSETQ. In nucleotides, the CDR3 is TGCGCCAGCAGCTTGGCGGTTGGCAGCCTTTTCAATCAGCCCCAGCATTTT. Translating gives CASSLAVGSLFNQPQHF.

The CDR3 here is CASSLGQQETQYF. Written as DNA, the CDR3 is TGTGCCAGCAGCTTGGGACAGCAAGAGACCCAGTACTTC. The genes are TRBV5-6 and TRBJ2-5; TRBD1 is a possible D gene (5 bases). The V end lost 0 bases, the J end lost 2 bases, and 5 bases lay between the germline ends. The CDR3 runs 13 residues. CDR1 and CDR2 (germline): SGHDT, YYEEEE.

The V call is TRBV13, the J call TRBJ2-1; D may be TRBD2 (5 bases). The CDR3 covers 13 residues. V lost 4 bases and J 10 bases, leaving 14 bases between the germline ends. Germline CDR1 is PRHDT and CDR2 is FYEKMQ (reference sequence). CDR3 loop: CASSSTLSSEQFF. CDR3 coding DNA: TGTGCCAGCAGCTCGACGCTATCTAGCGAGCAGTTCTTC.

V and J are TRBV4-1 and TRBJ2-1; D possibly corresponds to TRBD1 (6 bases). The CDR3 has 15 residues. Germline assignment: CDR1 MGHRA and CDR2 YSYEKL. V gave up 1 base and J gave up 8 bases, with 15 bases separating them. As DNA, the CDR3 is TGCGCCAGCAGCCAAGTCTTAGGGGGTATGGATGAGCAGTTCTTC. This sequence encodes CASSQVLGGMDEQFF.

The rearrangement joins TRBV30 to TRBJ1-2; no clear D gene. Trimming pared 7 bases from V and 11 bases from J, leaving 20 bases between. Germline CDR1 is GTSNPN and CDR2 is SVGIG (reference sequence). The CDR3 has 12 amino acids. The CDR3 nucleotides read TGTGCCTTGCACCCCGGGTTTTTTGAGTACACCTTC. It specifies CALHPGFFEYTF.

V is TRBV9 and J is TRBJ2-5, with D unclear. Germline V gives CDR1 SGDLS, CDR2 YYNGEE. CDR3 length equals 15 residues. V was shortened by 1 base and J by 4 bases, with 14 bases between the two germline ends. The CDR3 region is CASSVFTSAVETQYF. CDR3 nucleotide sequence: TGTGCCAGCAGCGTATTTACGTCCGCGGTAGAGACCCAGTACTTC.

V is TRBV4-2 and J is TRBJ2-7; D gene unclear. This CDR3 is 14 amino acids long. Germline values: CDR1 LGHNA, CDR2 YNFKEQ. V lost 4 bases and J 4 bases, leaving 14 bases between the germline ends. The CDR3 DNA reads TGTGCCAGCAGCCCCCGGGTCCAAGGGTACGAGCAGTACTTC. Translating it yields CASSPRVQGYEQYF.

The sample holds a few counts of this clone. The V gene is TRBV7-2, the J gene TRBJ1-1; 7 bases map to TRBD1. Germline-derived CDR1 and CDR2 are SGHTA and FQGNSA. V lost 3 bases and J lost 3; bases outside the gene matches: 4. CDR3 length equals 14 residues. In DNA form, the CDR3 reads TGTGCCAGCAGCTTGGGACAGTTGGACACTGAAGCTTTCTTT. Its protein is CASSLGQLDTEAFF.

The chain employs TRBV4-1 and TRBJ2-1; D is possibly TRBD2 (7 bases). The CDR3 consists of 22 residues. In germline, CDR1 is MGHRA, CDR2 YSYEKL. V lost 4 bases and J 4 bases, leaving 35 bases between the germline ends. CDR3 amino acids: CASSPLGGGTGGQPPPYNEQFF. Written as DNA, the CDR3 is TGCGCCAGCAGCCCTCTCGGTGGTGGGACGGGGGGCCAACCCCCCCCTTACAATGAGCAGTTCTTC.

The CDR3 loop reads CAWSGGVNTEAFF. The CDR3 nucleotides are TGTGCCTGGAGTGGGGGGGTTAACACTGAAGCTTTCTTT. The V and J genes are TRBV30 and TRBJ1-1, with D perhaps TRBD1 (5 bases). V lost 1 base to trimming and J lost 2 bases, with 8 bases between them. The CDR3 is made up of 13 amino acids. CDR1 GTSNPN and CDR2 SVGIG come from the germline V gene (reference sequence). The entire variable domain, with the rest obtained from reference TRBV30 and TRBJ1-1, is as follows: SQTIHQWPATLVQPVGSPLSLECTVEGTSNPNLYWYRQAAGRGLQLLFYSVGIGQISSEVPQNLSASRPQDRQFILSSKKLLLSDSGFYLCAWSGGVNTEAFFGQGTRLTVV.

This clone showed up just once. The chain is built from TRBV9 and TRBJ2-5, with D perhaps given as TRBD1 or TRBD2 (5 bases each). The CDR3 covers 15 residues. Per germline, CDR1 SGDLS and CDR2 YYNGEE. Trimming took off 0 bases at V and 5 bases at J, with 14 bases between the two ends. CDR3 loop: CASSVVGTLRETQYF. CDR3 DNA sequence: TGTGCCAGCAGCGTAGTTGGGACGCTGAGGGAGACCCAGTACTTC.

The chain is built from TRBV27 and TRBJ2-1, with 12 positions matching TRBD2. This CDR3 is 16 amino acids long. Germline CDR1 MNHEY, CDR2 SMNVEV (reference sequence). V gave up 2 bases and J gave up 4 bases; unmatched junction bases: 3. The chain's CDR3 is CASSLILAGGYNEQFF. CDR3 DNA sequence: TGTGCCAGCAGTTTAATTCTAGCGGGGGGGTACAATGAGCAGTTCTTC.

This clone was counted only a few times. In DNA, the CDR3 is TGTGCCAGCAGCTTACTCTCTTCAGAGACCCAGTACTTC. Translating gives CASSLLSSETQYF. The chain joins TRBV13 to TRBJ2-5; D not certain. With 2 bases removed from V and 4 bases from J, the gap between germline ends came to 8 bases. Germline CDR1 and CDR2: PRHDT and FYEKMQ (reference sequence). CDR3 length: 13 amino acids.

The chain joins TRBV30 to TRBJ1-1, with TRBD1 matching over 8 bases. Germline CDR1 GTSNPN, CDR2 SVGIG (reference sequence). Trimming cost V 7 bases and J 3 bases; bases outside gene matches: 4. The CDR3 covers 12 residues. CDR3 sequence: CASGQGDTEAFF. CDR3 sequence (DNA): TGTGCCTCTGGACAGGGAGACACTGAAGCTTTCTTT.

V usage is TRBV7-9 and J usage is TRBJ2-7; TRBD1 aligns across 10 bases. CDR1 and CDR2 (germline): SEHNR, FQNEAQ (reference sequence). Trimming cost V 8 bases and J 2 bases; bases outside gene matches: 0. There are 12 residues in the CDR3. CDR3 DNA sequence: TGTGCCAGCGGGACAGGGGCCTACGAGCAGTACTTC. Protein sequence: CASGTGAYEQYF.

This clone was observed a handful of times. V is TRBV15 and J is TRBJ2-5; TRBD1 aligns across 7 bases. This CDR3 is 17 amino acids long. CDR1 is LNHNV and CDR2 is YYDKDF in the germline V gene (reference sequence). The junction had 10 bases not matched to a gene; V was cut back by 0 bases and J by 3 bases. The CDR3 reads CATSREDWDSKKETQYF. The CDR3 region has the DNA TGTGCCACCAGCAGAGAAGACTGGGACAGCAAAAAAGAGACCCAGTACTTC. The complete variable domain, with remaining parts taken from reference TRBV15 and TRBJ2-5, reads DAMVIQNPRYQVTQFGKPVTLSCSQTLNHNVMYWYQQKSSQAPKLLFHYYDKDFNNEADTPDNFQSRRPNTSFCFLDIRSPGLGDTAMYLCATSREDWDSKKETQYFGPGTRLLVL.

This clone appeared a few times. V usage is TRBV30 and J usage is TRBJ1-4, with D uncertain. The V end lost 0 bases, the J end lost 7 bases, and 15 bases lay between the germline ends. The germline V gene encodes CDR1 GTSNPN and CDR2 SVGIG (reference sequence). The CDR3 loop spans 15 amino acids. The CDR3 DNA reads as TGTGCCTGGAGTGTACGTGAAGGGCGGCGTGAAAAACTGTTTTTT. Residues: CAWSVREGRREKLFF.

This sequence joins TRBV29-1 and TRBJ2-7, with D possibly matching TRBD1 (6 bases). CDR3 size: 13 residues. V gave up 6 bases and J gave up 6 bases, with 18 bases separating them. Germline V lookup: CDR1 SQVTM, CDR2 ANQGSEA. The CDR3 nucleotides are TGCAGCGTCGGACTGACAGGTATGGGCGAGCAGTACTTC. It translates to CSVGLTGMGEQYF.